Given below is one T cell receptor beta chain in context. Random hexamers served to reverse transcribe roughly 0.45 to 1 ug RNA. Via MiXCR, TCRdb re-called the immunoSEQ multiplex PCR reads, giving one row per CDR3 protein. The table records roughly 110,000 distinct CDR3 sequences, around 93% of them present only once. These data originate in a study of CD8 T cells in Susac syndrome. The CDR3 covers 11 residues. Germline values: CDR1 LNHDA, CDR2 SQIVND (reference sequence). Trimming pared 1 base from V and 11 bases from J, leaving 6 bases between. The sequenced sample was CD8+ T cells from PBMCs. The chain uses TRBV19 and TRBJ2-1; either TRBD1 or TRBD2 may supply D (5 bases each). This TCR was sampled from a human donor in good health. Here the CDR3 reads CASSIAGQQFF. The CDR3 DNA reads TGTGCCAGTAGTATAGCGGGGCAGCAGTTCTTC. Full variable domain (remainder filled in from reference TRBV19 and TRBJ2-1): DGGITQSPKYLFRKEGQNVTLSCEQNLNHDAMYWYRQDPGQGLRLIYYSQIVNDFQKGDIAEGYSVSREKKESFPLTVTSAQKNPTAFYLCASSIAGQQFFGPGTRLTVL.